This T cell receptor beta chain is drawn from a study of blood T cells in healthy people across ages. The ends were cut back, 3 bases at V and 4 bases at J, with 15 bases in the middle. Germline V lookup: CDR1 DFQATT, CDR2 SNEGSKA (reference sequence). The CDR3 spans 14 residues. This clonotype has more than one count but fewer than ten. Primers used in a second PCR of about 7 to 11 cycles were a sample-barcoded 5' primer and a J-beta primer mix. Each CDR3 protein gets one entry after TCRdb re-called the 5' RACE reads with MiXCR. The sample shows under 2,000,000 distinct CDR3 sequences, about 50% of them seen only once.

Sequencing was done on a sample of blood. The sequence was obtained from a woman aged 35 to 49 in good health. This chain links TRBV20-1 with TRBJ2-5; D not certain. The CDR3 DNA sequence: TGCAGTGCTAGCGAGTTGGTTCTCGGAGAGACCCAGTACTTC. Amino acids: CSASELVLGETQYF.